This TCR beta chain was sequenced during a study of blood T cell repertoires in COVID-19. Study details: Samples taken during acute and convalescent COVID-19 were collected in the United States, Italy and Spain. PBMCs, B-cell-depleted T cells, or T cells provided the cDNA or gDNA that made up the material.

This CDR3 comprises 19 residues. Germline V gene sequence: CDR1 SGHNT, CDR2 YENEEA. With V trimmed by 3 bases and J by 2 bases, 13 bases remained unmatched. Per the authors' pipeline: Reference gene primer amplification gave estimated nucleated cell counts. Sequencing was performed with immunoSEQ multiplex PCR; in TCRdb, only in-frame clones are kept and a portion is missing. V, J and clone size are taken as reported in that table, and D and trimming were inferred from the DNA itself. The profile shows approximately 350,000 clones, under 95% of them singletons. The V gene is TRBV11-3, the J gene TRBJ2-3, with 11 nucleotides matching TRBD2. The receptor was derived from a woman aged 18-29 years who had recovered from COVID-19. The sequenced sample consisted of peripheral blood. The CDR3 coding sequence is TGTGCCAGCAGCTTCCCACGTGGGGCTAGCGGGAGGAACACAGATACGCAGTATTTT. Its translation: CASSFPRGASGRNTDTQYF.